What follows are 26 T cell receptor beta chains derived from one specimen sequenced in a study of cytomegalovirus exposure and HLA in healthy donors. The PCR had 60 Vbeta and 13 Jbeta primers. The protocol was immunoSEQ multiplex PCR, while the TCRdb copy is restricted to in-frame clones and leaves out a portion. The table shows around 100,000 clones, with 84% occurring only once. Sequencing was carried out using PBMCs. The receptors were sampled from a woman under 30 in good health and CMV-seropositive.

J is TRBJ1-2 and V is TRBV14; maybe TRBD1 (6 bases). Between the trimmed V and J ends, which lost 4 bases and 4 bases, there was a span of 10 bases. The CDR3 has 13 amino acids. Germline V CDR1 and CDR2: SGHDN, FVKESK. The CDR3 bases are TGTGCCAGCAGCCCCGGGACACCCTATGGCTACACCTTC. Its protein is CASSPGTPYGYTF.

V and J are TRBV6-5 and TRBJ2-7; 8 bases agree with TRBD1. Trimming took 6 bases from V and 7 from J; bases not matched to a gene: 11. In germline, CDR1 is MNHEY, CDR2 SVGAGI. There are 14 residues in the CDR3. The DNA of the CDR3 is TGTGCCAGCAGCCACGACAGGGGTCCACGGGAGCAGTACTTC. Amino acid sequence: CASSHDRGPREQYF.

The rearrangement uses TRBV7-8 and TRBJ1-4; D gene unclear. V shed 5 bases and J shed 3 bases, with 13 bases lying between them. From germline, CDR1 is SGHVS and CDR2 FQNEAQ. CDR3 length: 15 amino acids. CDR3 DNA: TGTGCCAGCAGCCCCCGGAGAGGATCTAATGAAAAACTGTTTTTT. Its translation: CASSPRRGSNEKLFF. The entire variable domain, with the rest obtained from reference TRBV7-8 and TRBJ1-4, is as follows: GAGVSQSPRYKVAKRGQDVALRCDPISGHVSLFWYQQALGQGPEFLTYFQNEAQLDKSGLPSDRFFAERPEGSVSTLKIQRTQQEDSAVYLCASSPRRGSNEKLFFGSGTQLSVL.

The V and J genes are TRBV30 and TRBJ1-2; D unclear. Per germline, CDR1 GTSNPN and CDR2 SVGIG (reference sequence). The CDR3 contains 14 residues. The germline V and J ends were trimmed by 0 bases and 2 bases, with 10 bases remaining between them. The DNA of the CDR3 is TGTGCCTGGAGTGTACCTAACAGAAACTATGGCTACACCTTC. Its translation: CAWSVPNRNYGYTF. Based on the CDR3 plus reference TRBV30 and TRBJ1-2, the full variable domain is SQTIHQWPATLVQPVGSPLSLECTVEGTSNPNLYWYRQAAGRGLQLLFYSVGIGQISSEVPQNLSASRPQDRQFILSSKKLLLSDSGFYLCAWSVPNRNYGYTFGSGTRLTVV.

This clone appeared many times. The junction shows a germline mismatch at one end, possibly a read error. The J gene is TRBJ1-1, the V gene TRBV19; D is ambiguous. CDR1 is LNHDA, CDR2 SQIVND, per germline (reference sequence). This CDR3 is 15 amino acids long. This CDR3 reads CGSLRSHLMNTEAFF. The CDR3 DNA reads as TGTGGCAGTTTACGGTCTCACCTCATGAACACTGAAGCTTTCTTT.

The rearrangement uses TRBV5-1 and TRBJ1-4; D perhaps matches TRBD1 (5 bases). This CDR3 comprises 15 residues. Trimming shortened V by 3 bases and J by 0 bases, and 9 bases separated the two germline ends. From germline, CDR1 is SGHRS and CDR2 YFSETQ. The CDR3, as DNA: TGCGCCAGCAGCTACACAGGCGCAACTAATGAAAAACTGTTTTTT. This gives the protein CASSYTGATNEKLFF.

The chain uses TRBV7-6 and TRBJ2-3; TRBD2 agrees at 9 bases. The V and J ends lost 2 bases and 1 base, in that order; junction bases with no gene match: 10. The CDR3 contains 18 residues. The V gene's germline CDR1 is SGHVS and CDR2 FNYEAQ. For the CDR3, the DNA is TGTGCCAGCAGCTTATACCGGCTTGGCGGGGGGGGCACAGATACGCAGTATTTT. This sequence encodes CASSLYRLGGGGTDTQYF.

The rearrangement uses TRBV19 and TRBJ2-6; 8 bases align to TRBD1. The CDR3 contains 17 residues. The V and J ends lost 6 bases and 0 bases, in that order; junction bases with no gene match: 7. Germline V CDR1 and CDR2: LNHDA, SQIVND (reference sequence). The CDR3 sequence: CASSRDRPNSGANVLTF. The CDR3 region has the DNA TGTGCCAGTAGCCGGGACAGGCCGAACTCTGGGGCCAACGTCCTGACTTTC.

This clone was picked up one time. This sequence joins TRBV7-8 and TRBJ1-5; the D gene is possibly TRBD1 (5 bases). V lost 2 bases to trimming and J lost 1 base, with 9 bases between them. The CDR3 sequence is 15 residues long. Germline assignment: CDR1 SGHVS and CDR2 FQNEAQ. CDR3 nucleotides: TGTGCCAGCAGCTTACAGGGCGTGAGCAATCAGCCCCAGCATTTT. This codes for CASSLQGVSNQPQHF. Full variable domain (rest looked up from reference TRBV7-8 and TRBJ1-5): GAGVSQSPRYKVAKRGQDVALRCDPISGHVSLFWYQQALGQGPEFLTYFQNEAQLDKSGLPSDRFFAERPEGSVSTLKIQRTQQEDSAVYLCASSLQGVSNQPQHFGDGTRLSIL.

The chain links TRBV6-1 to TRBJ2-7; D is uncertain. Germline V gives CDR1 MNHNS, CDR2 SASEGT. With 6 bases removed from V and 6 bases from J, the gap between germline ends came to 18 bases. The CDR3 contains 14 residues. The CDR3 sequence: CASRDADLVREQYF. CDR3 in DNA: TGTGCCAGCAGGGATGCTGACTTGGTCCGCGAGCAGTACTTC.

The chain is built from TRBV4-1 and TRBJ2-7; TRBD1 agrees at 7 bases. From germline, CDR1 is MGHRA and CDR2 YSYEKL. V gave up 2 bases and J gave up 2 bases; unmatched junction bases: 6. The CDR3 length is 15 residues. CDR3 in DNA: TGCGCCAGCAGCCAACGACAGGGCGACCCCTACGAGCAGTACTTC. Translating it yields CASSQRQGDPYEQYF.

V is TRBV4-1 and J is TRBJ2-5, with a tentative D call TRBD1 (6 bases). CDR1 MGHRA and CDR2 YSYEKL come from the germline V gene. CDR3 size: 16 residues. V was trimmed by 0 bases and J by 5 bases, leaving 16 bases between them. In DNA, the CDR3 is TGCGCCAGCAGCCAAGAACCACAGGGTTATTGGGAGACCCAGTACTTC. Its translation is CASSQEPQGYWETQYF.

This chain uses TRBV18 with TRBJ1-5; 9 bases fit TRBD1. CDR1 is KGHSH and CDR2 is LQKENI in the germline V gene. V shed 2 bases, J shed 5 bases, and the junction held 4 bases outside the gene matches. The CDR3 extends over 15 amino acids. CDR3 in amino acids: CASSPGQGRDQPQHF. CDR3 DNA sequence: TGTGCCAGCTCACCAGGACAGGGGAGAGATCAGCCCCAGCATTTT.

In its sample, this clone was seen a few times. The chain employs TRBV28 and TRBJ1-5; D is unresolved. Trimming stripped 5 bases from V and 5 bases from J, with 7 bases between. The CDR3 is 12 residues long. CDR1 and CDR2 from the germline V gene are MDHEN and SYDVKM. CDR3 region: CASSREDQPQHF. DNA of the CDR3: TGTGCCAGCAGTAGGGAGGATCAGCCCCAGCATTTT.

The V call is TRBV5-4, the J call TRBJ2-7; 7 bases map to TRBD1. The CDR3 totals 14 residues. The V and J ends lost 0 bases and 1 base, in that order; junction bases with no gene match: 1. Germline assignment: CDR1 SGHNT and CDR2 YYREEE (reference sequence). CDR3 DNA sequence: TGTGCCAGCAGCTTGGGGGACAGTTCCTACGAGCAGTACTTC. Its protein is CASSLGDSSYEQYF. Looking up the rest from reference TRBV5-4 and TRBJ2-7 gives the full variable domain: ETGVTQSPTHLIKTRGQQVTLRCSSQSGHNTVSWYQQALGQGPQFIFQYYREEENGRGNFPPRFSGLQFPNYSSELNVNALELDDSALYLCASSLGDSSYEQYFGPGTRLTVT.

The J gene is TRBJ2-7, the V gene TRBV7-9, with 8 bases that match TRBD2. Losses at the gene ends were 2 bases for V and 0 bases for J; bases not matched to a gene: 3. This CDR3 spans 15 amino acids. Looked up from germline, CDR1 is SEHNR and CDR2 is FQNEAQ (reference sequence). In DNA form, the CDR3 reads TGTGCCAGCAGCTTACTTGGGACTAGCTCCTACGAGCAGTACTTC. Its protein product is CASSLLGTSSYEQYF. The full variable domain, in which reference TRBV7-9 and TRBJ2-7 provide the parts outside the CDR3, is DTGVSQNPRHKITKRGQNVTFRCDPISEHNRLYWYRQTLGQGPEFLTYFQNEAQLEKSRLLSDRFSAERPKGSFSTLEIQRTEQGDSAMYLCASSLLGTSSYEQYFGPGTRLTVT.

In its sample, this clone was seen once. V and J are TRBV30 and TRBJ2-1, with a possible D match to TRBD2 (5 bases). The V gene's germline CDR1 is GTSNPN and CDR2 SVGIG (reference sequence). This CDR3 region has 13 residues. V was trimmed by 7 bases and J by 6 bases, leaving 16 bases between them. The CDR3 here is CALRRAGSNEQFF. Written as DNA, the CDR3 is TGTGCCTTACGGCGGGCAGGTAGCAATGAGCAGTTCTTC.

This chain uses TRBV4-2 with TRBJ2-5; no clear D gene. Germline-derived CDR1 and CDR2 are LGHNA and YNFKEQ. Trimming cost V 1 base and J 2 bases, with 5 bases left between them. The CDR3 is 13 residues long. DNA of the CDR3: TGTGCCAGCAGCCAAGGACTTCAAGAGACCCAGTACTTC. It codes for CASSQGLQETQYF.

The chain couples TRBV9 to TRBJ2-5; TRBD2 matches at 8 bases. The trim removed 0 bases at V and 5 bases at J, leaving 9 bases unmatched. The CDR3 is 16 amino acids. Germline CDR1 and CDR2: SGDLS and YYNGEE. The CDR3 coding sequence is TGTGCCAGCAGCGTAGTACGGGGGGGCGTTGGGGAGACCCAGTACTTC. Its translation: CASSVVRGGVGETQYF.

The genes are TRBV28 and TRBJ1-1; possibly TRBD1 for D (5 bases). The CDR3 has 17 amino acids. CDR1 MDHEN and CDR2 SYDVKM come from the germline V gene. With 8 bases removed from V and 1 base from J, the gap between germline ends came to 23 bases. Here the CDR3 reads CASYNPAQQDRNTEAFF. CDR3 bases: TGTGCCAGCTACAACCCCGCCCAACAGGACCGGAACACTGAAGCTTTCTTT.

The chain joins TRBV9 to TRBJ2-2; TRBD1 aligns across 7 bases. This CDR3 is built from 16 residues. Germline V gene data show CDR1 as SGDLS and CDR2 as YYNGEE. Germline trimming cut 0 bases from V and 3 bases from J; bases unmatched to any gene: 5. The CDR3 region is CASSVALGQYTGELFF. CDR3 nucleotide sequence: TGTGCCAGCAGCGTAGCTCTGGGACAGTACACCGGGGAGCTGTTTTTT.

V usage is TRBV7-9 and J usage is TRBJ2-1; TRBD2 agrees at 7 bases. CDR1 is SEHNR, CDR2 FQNEAQ, per germline (reference sequence). The CDR3 covers 15 residues. The V segment lost 5 bases and the J segment 10 bases; nucleotides outside the gene matches: 14. CDR3 coding DNA: TGTGCCAGCAGCCGCCGGGGACTACAGAGCGGGGAGCAGTTCTTC. Protein sequence: CASSRRGLQSGEQFF.

V and J are TRBV6-1 and TRBJ2-7; 8 bases are a match to TRBD1. The CDR3 runs to 15 residues. V lost 5 bases, J lost 1 base, and 7 bases stayed unmatched. In germline, CDR1 is MNHNS, CDR2 SASEGT. Here the CDR3 reads CASSHDRGSSYEQYF. The CDR3 DNA sequence: TGTGCCAGCAGTCATGACAGGGGCTCTTCCTACGAGCAGTACTTC.

The chain recombines TRBV29-1 with TRBJ1-2, with D tentatively TRBD1 (5 bases). The CDR3 has 13 amino acids. The germline CDR1 and CDR2 sequences are SQVTM and ANQGSEA. Trimming removed 0 bases at V and 6 bases at J, with 11 bases between. The CDR3 region has the DNA TGCAGCGTTGAAGAAGGGCGGGGGAATGGCTACACCTTC. The encoded protein is CSVEEGRGNGYTF.

This clone has only a few counts. The genes are TRBV6-1 and TRBJ1-5, with TRBD1 as a possible D gene (5 bases). This CDR3 spans 15 amino acids. V was cut by 1 base and J by 4 bases, with 11 bases left in between. Germline loops: CDR1 MNHNS, CDR2 SASEGT. CDR3 sequence: CASSEDAGDNQPQHF. The CDR3 DNA is TGTGCCAGCAGTGAAGATGCGGGGGATAATCAGCCCCAGCATTTT.

The chain combines TRBV4-2 with TRBJ2-1; TRBD2 agrees at 10 bases. This CDR3 is 21 amino acids long. Germline loops: CDR1 LGHNA, CDR2 YNFKEQ. V dropped 0 bases and J dropped 4; count of bases not matched to a gene: 18. CDR3 loop: CASSQDGARTAGGPRYNEQFF. For the CDR3, the DNA is TGTGCCAGCAGCCAAGATGGTGCCAGGACAGCGGGAGGGCCGCGGTACAATGAGCAGTTCTTC.